These 7 T cell receptor beta chains were sequenced from one sample in a study of OX40 agonist ivuxolimab in advanced cancers. The data were produced by immunoSEQ multiplex PCR, yet TCRdb's version contains in-frame clones alone and is incomplete. The sample has about 100,000 clones, roughly 95% seen once. This sample comprised CD4+ or CD8+ T cells sorted from blood, obtained in a trial of the OX40 agonist ivuxolimab. These receptor sequences come from an adult with an advanced solid tumor such as melanoma, head and neck, liver or kidney cancer.

This clone showed up just a few times. V and J are TRBV7-6 and TRBJ2-5; the D gene is possibly TRBD2 (7 bases). The CDR3 is 18 residues long. The germline V gene has CDR1 SGHVS and CDR2 FNYEAQ. The ends were cut back, 5 bases at V and 1 base at J, with 23 bases in the middle. This chain's CDR3 is CASSPNSPGGALQETQYF. The DNA for the CDR3 is TGTGCCAGCAGCCCAAATTCTCCTGGGGGGGCCCTCCAAGAGACCCAGTACTTC.

This sequence joins TRBV18 and TRBJ2-2; D is tentatively TRBD1 or TRBD2 (6 bases each). The CDR3 runs 13 residues. V lost 8 bases, J lost 4 bases, and 11 bases lay in between. Per germline, CDR1 KGHSH and CDR2 LQKENI. The chain's CDR3 is CASPGASTGELFF. CDR3 bases: TGTGCCAGCCCGGGGGCCTCCACCGGGGAGCTGTTTTTT.

The genes are TRBV9 and TRBJ1-3, with 8 bases fitting TRBD1. This CDR3 comprises 15 residues. CDR1 is SGDLS, CDR2 YYNGEE, per germline. Germline trimming cut 0 bases from V and 3 bases from J; bases unmatched to any gene: 2. CDR3 residues: CASSVGTGIGNTIYF. For the CDR3, the DNA is TGTGCCAGCAGCGTAGGGACAGGGATTGGAAACACCATATATTTT. Drawing the rest from reference TRBV9 and TRBJ1-3, the complete variable domain is DSGVTQTPKHLITATGQRVTLRCSPRSGDLSVYWYQQSLDQGLQFLIQYYNGEERAKGNILERFSAQQFPDLHSELNLSSLELGDSALYFCASSVGTGIGNTIYFGEGSWLTVV.

The chain combines TRBV5-1 with TRBJ2-2; the match to TRBD1 covers 9 bases. The ends lost 3 bases at V and 6 bases at J; junction bases unmatched: 6. There are 15 residues in the CDR3. CDR1 and CDR2 from the germline V gene are SGHRS and YFSETQ. This CDR3 is CASSSRQGGSGELFF. In DNA form, the CDR3 reads TGCGCCAGCAGCTCCAGACAGGGGGGTTCCGGGGAGCTGTTTTTT.

This sequence joins TRBV11-1 and TRBJ2-1, with unresolved D. This CDR3 region has 13 residues. Trimming cost V 1 base and J 5 bases, with 6 bases left between them. In germline, CDR1 is SGHAT, CDR2 FQDESV (reference sequence). CDR3 sequence: CASSLGRDNEQFF. The DNA of the CDR3 is TGTGCCAGCAGCTTAGGACGAGACAATGAGCAGTTCTTC. Variable domain in full (rest from reference TRBV11-1 and TRBJ2-1): EAEVAQSPRYKITEKSQAVAFWCDPISGHATLYWYRQILGQGPELLVQFQDESVVDDSQLPKDRFSAERLKGVDSTLKIQPAELGDSAMYLCASSLGRDNEQFFGPGTRLTVL.

The chain is built from TRBV7-2 and TRBJ2-5; D is undetermined. Between the trimmed V and J ends, which lost 0 bases and 4 bases, there was a span of 6 bases. Germline-derived CDR1 and CDR2 are SGHTA and FQGNSA. The CDR3 totals 13 residues. The CDR3 nucleotides are TGTGCCAGCAGCTTAGCGTCGGGAGAGACCCAGTACTTC. It specifies CASSLASGETQYF.

The chain has TRBV2 and TRBJ2-7; no clear D. The CDR3 sequence is 11 residues long. CDR1 and CDR2 from the germline V gene are SNHLY and FYNNEI. V gave up 8 bases and J gave up 0 bases, with 5 bases separating them. In DNA form, the CDR3 reads TGTGCCAGCGCCGGCTCCTACGAGCAGTACTTC. Translation: CASAGSYEQYF.